The source of this TCR beta chain is a study of T cells in Graves' hyperthyroidism and ophthalmopathy (dated by TCRdb to between 2017 and 2020). Background on the whole study: Peripheral blood samples were taken at the time of initial diagnosis, prior to any treatment. To identify distinguishing TCR V-J signatures, a discovery cohort of 100 patients was used, comprising roughly 45 with Graves' ophthalmopathy and 57 with stable Graves' hyperthyroidism. An independent validation cohort of around 19 hyperthyroidism patients and over 15 patients who later progressed to ophthalmopathy tested prospective prediction of ophthalmopathy. The 90 to 100 discovery patients were randomly split 7:3 into training and test sets. In more than 5 Graves' hyperthyroidism patients, the study also compared T-cell repertoires from thyroid tissue with T-cell repertoires from blood. Following sampling, methimazole starting at 30 mg daily was given to hyperthyroidism patients, and high-dose intravenous methylprednisolone was given to ophthalmopathy patients. The paper describes TCR Vbeta CDR3 sequencing of about 140 peripheral blood samples, made up of roughly 40 ophthalmopathy patients, around 73 hyperthyroidism patients and 17 progressor patients. The full study reports these points: In validation, the model predicted progression to ophthalmopathy a median of about 6.8 months before onset, with roughly 71% sensitivity and just under 75% specificity. A model built on a 13 V-J signature distinguished ophthalmopathy from stable hyperthyroidism, reaching roughly 88% sensitivity and around 81% specificity in cross-validation and 80%/75% in testing. Most expanded thyroid clonotypes (frequency above 0.001) were also found in blood, which suggests that blood repertoires may mirror thyroid immune responses. No statistical method was used to set the sample size in advance, and investigators knew the group allocation.

The TCR beta CDR3 regions were amplified from RNA transcripts. A first-round RT-PCR of the TCR CDR3 used the HTBI primer set with the Qiagen OneStep RT-PCR kit. Libraries were constructed in a second round of multiplex PCR, after which size selection and purification were carried out. Sequencing of the libraries was done on an Illumina HiSeq2000 using paired-end 100 bp reads. As for the original processing: SOAPnuke was used to process the raw data, with reads discarded if the reads contained adapters or uncalled bases, had a mean Phred below 15, or lacked an exact constant-primer or identifier match. High-quality paired reads were merged using COPE v1.2.5, and each unique nucleotide sequence was defined as a clonotype. MiTCR v1.1 was used to align clonotypes to the IMGT TRBV, TRBD and TRBJ reference segments. Analysis was restricted to V-J combinations with a frequency above 0.0001, which covered roughly 99% of repertoires. The TCS score was defined as F50 (clonal expansion) divided by E x V (chaos), with BLOSUM62-based TCRdist calculated between CDR3 peptides within each V-J. Welch's t-statistics and random forest reduced roughly 540 V-J features to fewer than 15, which were used in a naive Bayes classifier (R e1071). The public reads were reanalyzed by TCRdb: fastp trimming at Q25, MiXCR alignment, in-frame beta chains only. One record per CDR3 amino acid sequence lists the most common genes and DNA. TCRdb, not the authors, supplied the V and J calls. The sample table holds about 640,000 distinct CDR3 sequences, of which less than 25% were seen once. Of the sample, 34% falls within the top ten clones.

A distance of 19 bases separates the germline ends of V and J, which lose 6 bases and 4 bases respectively. CDR1 and CDR2 are drawn from the germline V gene: MNHNS, SASEGT. From cysteine to phenylalanine, the CDR3 is 16 amino acids long. Here the CDR3 DNA is all that survives: 48 bases in frame from base 1. Moderately to severely active disease, a Clinical Activity Score of at least 3, a NOSPECS grade of at least 4, and a duration under 3 months were present in ophthalmopathy patients. Patients with uncontrolled infections, other autoimmune diseases, pregnancy or lactation were excluded. Clinical symptoms, serum thyroxine and TRAb, thyroid ultrasound, and orbital computed tomography formed the basis for the diagnoses. PBMCs were separated from under 11 ml of fresh peripheral blood using Ficoll-Paque density gradient centrifugation. Total RNA was extracted with Trizol reagent, and quality was checked on an Agilent 2100 Bioanalyzer.

With respect to this clonotype: Its antigen specificity is not known. Within one base of it there is no much larger clone, and no base qualities were kept.

The TCR sequence derives from a man between 25 and 39 years old with Graves' ophthalmopathy. The sequencing sample was made of blood. Recombination connected TRBV6-1 to TRBJ2-1; a tentative D match to TRBD2 spans 6 bases. The CDR3 reads CASRSRDPLGYNEQFF. The DNA reads TGTGCCAGCAGGTCGCGGGACCCCTTGGGGTACAATGAGCAGTTCTTC.